The next 28 T cell receptor beta chains were all read from a single sample in a study of T cells in Graves' hyperthyroidism and ophthalmopathy. From RNA transcripts, TCR beta CDR3 regions were amplified. The HTBI primer set drove a first-round RT-PCR of the TCR CDR3. TCRdb redid the calling of the multiplex PCR reads with MiXCR, one entry per CDR3 protein. Of under 800,000 distinct CDR3 sequences listed, around 13% are singletons. The sequencing input was blood. The receptors here all came from a woman aged 18-29 years with Graves' hyperthyroidism.

CDR3 coding DNA: TGTGCCAGCAGTTTAATCGCGATCTCCTACGAGCAGTACTTC. Encoded protein: CASSLIAISYEQYF. This chain uses TRBV12-3 or TRBV12-4 with TRBJ2-7, with D unclear. The ends were cut back, 2 bases at V and 0 bases at J, with 8 bases in the middle. The CDR3 consists of 14 residues.

In this sample, this clonotype turned up a few times. The chain carries TRBV2 and TRBJ2-3, with TRBD2 matching over 11 bases. The CDR3 runs 16 residues. With V trimmed by 8 bases and J by 2 bases, 9 bases remained unmatched. CDR1 is SNHLY and CDR2 is FYNNEI in the germline V gene. In DNA form, the CDR3 reads TGTGCCAGCGTGGAGGAGACTAGCGGGAACACAGATACGCAGTATTTT. Amino acids: CASVEETSGNTDTQYF.

This chain connects TRBV4-1 to TRBJ2-7; 7 bases agree with TRBD1. V lost 4 bases and J lost 7; bases outside the gene matches: 22. The CDR3 spans 18 residues. Germline V CDR1 and CDR2: MGHRA, YSYEKL. CDR3 bases: TGCGCCAGCAGCCCCGGCTGGGGACCGGGACAGACCCTGGGGGAGCAGTACTTC. Translation: CASSPGWGPGQTLGEQYF.

The chain combines TRBV19 with TRBJ2-3; TRBD1 agrees at 11 bases. Germline assignment: CDR1 LNHDA and CDR2 SQIVND (reference sequence). V was clipped by 5 bases and J by 3 bases; unmatched bases: 7. The CDR3 length is 16 residues. The CDR3 here is CASSARGTGGTDTQYF. CDR3 bases: TGTGCCAGTAGTGCGAGGGGGACAGGGGGGACAGATACGCAGTATTTT.

In this sample, this clonotype turned up many times. The V gene is TRBV7-6, the J gene TRBJ1-1, with a tentative D call TRBD1 (5 bases). There are 14 residues in the CDR3. From germline, CDR1 is SGHVS and CDR2 FNYEAQ. With 1 base removed from V and 4 bases from J, the gap between germline ends came to 10 bases. The CDR3 loop reads CASSLDRSVTEAFF. The CDR3 DNA sequence: TGTGCCAGCAGCTTAGACAGGTCCGTCACTGAAGCTTTCTTT. The full variable domain, rest sourced from reference TRBV7-6 and TRBJ1-1, is GAGVSQSPRYKVTKRGQDVALRCDPISGHVSLYWYRQALGQGPEFLTYFNYEAQQDKSGLPNDRFSAERPEGSISTLTIQRTEQRDSAMYRCASSLDRSVTEAFFGQGTRLTVV.

This clonotype was detected many times. This chain uses TRBV14 with TRBJ2-6, with D hard to call. V was clipped by 1 base and J by 0 bases, with 7 bases between them. This CDR3 has 16 residues. CDR1 is SGHDN and CDR2 is FVKESK in the germline V gene. DNA of the CDR3: TGTGCCAGCAGCCAAGGCGGATTCTCTGGGGCCAACGTCCTGACTTTC. Translating gives CASSQGGFSGANVLTF. The full variable domain, with the rest looked up from reference TRBV14 and TRBJ2-6, is EAGVTQFPSHSVIEKGQTVTLRCDPISGHDNLYWYRRVMGKEIKFLLHFVKESKQDESGMPNNRFLAERTGGTYSTLKVQPAELEDSGVYFCASSQGGFSGANVLTFGAGSRLTVL.

In this sample, this clonotype turned up many times. The chain combines TRBV7-2 with TRBJ2-1, with D unclear. Trimming pared 1 base from V and 2 bases from J, leaving 12 bases between. The CDR3 spans 16 residues. From germline, CDR1 is SGHTA and CDR2 FQGNSA. DNA of the CDR3: TGTGCCAGCAGCTTAGTGGGCGTACCTACCTACAATGAGCAGTTCTTC. It encodes CASSLVGVPTYNEQFF.

The V and J genes are TRBV27 and TRBJ1-6, with TRBD1 matching 8 bases. Germline V gives CDR1 MNHEY, CDR2 SMNVEV (reference sequence). The trim removed 4 bases at V and 8 bases at J, leaving 7 bases unmatched. This CDR3 comprises 15 residues. The DNA for the CDR3 is TGTGCCAGCAGTTCTAGGACAGGGCGAGATTCACCCCTCCACTTT. Amino acids: CASSSRTGRDSPLHF.

This clonotype was counted a few times. This chain uses TRBV29-1 with TRBJ2-7; a weak D match, TRBD2 (7 bases). Germline V gene lookup returns CDR1 SQVTM and CDR2 ANQGSEA. There are 15 residues in the CDR3. Trimming stripped 1 base from V and 0 bases from J, with 13 bases between. The CDR3 reads CSVEGGRGSSYEQYF. For the CDR3, the DNA is TGCAGCGTTGAAGGGGGGAGGGGGAGCTCCTACGAGCAGTACTTC.

This clonotype showed up many times. J is TRBJ2-7 and V is TRBV11-2; 14 bases align to TRBD2. In germline, CDR1 is SGHAT, CDR2 FQNNGV. The CDR3 length is 14 residues. The V gene end was trimmed by 5 bases and the J gene end by 5 bases; junction bases not matched to a gene: 2. CDR3 in amino acids: CASSGTSGSNEQYF. CDR3 in DNA: TGTGCCAGCAGCGGGACTAGCGGGAGCAACGAGCAGTACTTC.

This clonotype occurred many times. The chain couples TRBV7-2 to TRBJ2-2, with TRBD2 matching 11 bases. Germline V lookup: CDR1 SGHTA, CDR2 FQGNSA. The CDR3 loop spans 16 amino acids. The junction had 2 bases not matched to a gene; V was cut back by 0 bases and J by 5 bases. CDR3: CASSLALAGDTGELFF. DNA for the CDR3: TGTGCCAGCAGCTTAGCACTAGCGGGAGATACCGGGGAGCTGTTTTTT.

The rearrangement uses TRBV27 and TRBJ2-1, with D uncertain. Trimming stripped 9 bases from V and 0 bases from J, with 18 bases between. The CDR3 totals 16 residues. The germline CDR1 and CDR2 sequences are MNHEY and SMNVEV (reference sequence). In DNA form, the CDR3 reads TGTGCCAGGGACCCTAGGATAGAGATCTCCTACAATGAGCAGTTCTTC. Translation gives CARDPRIEISYNEQFF.

In its sample, this clonotype was seen many times. The V gene is TRBV24-1, the J gene TRBJ2-2; 9 bases agree with TRBD1. The germline CDR1 and CDR2 sequences are KGHDR and SFDVKD. V lost 1 base and J lost 4; bases outside the gene matches: 12. The CDR3 spans 19 residues. CDR3 coding DNA: TGTGCCACCAGTGATTTCCCCGGACAGGGGATTTTAGGCACCGGGGAGCTGTTTTTT. Its translation: CATSDFPGQGILGTGELFF.

The chain employs TRBV29-1 and TRBJ2-1; 9 positions agree with TRBD2. The CDR3 covers 14 residues. The germline V gene encodes CDR1 SQVTM and CDR2 ANQGSEA. J gave up 4 bases and V 6 bases, and 7 bases lay outside the gene matches. CDR3 protein: CSVRGLAVYNEQFF. The CDR3 DNA reads as TGCAGCGTGCGGGGACTAGCAGTTTACAATGAGCAGTTCTTC.

The table lists this clonotype with many counts. V is TRBV20-1 and J is TRBJ2-5; 12 bases align to TRBD2. CDR1 DFQATT and CDR2 SNEGSKA come from the germline V gene (reference sequence). V lost 3 bases to trimming and J lost 4 bases; unmatched junction nucleotides: 15. The CDR3 extends over 18 amino acids. The CDR3 here is CSARKGTSGLLRPETQYF. In DNA form, the CDR3 reads TGCAGTGCTAGGAAGGGGACTAGCGGGTTATTGCGACCAGAGACCCAGTACTTC.

This clonotype was counted between two and nine times. The V gene is TRBV15, the J gene TRBJ2-1; D may match TRBD1 or TRBD2 (5 bases each). V shed 4 bases and J shed 6 bases, with 16 bases lying between them. This CDR3 has 15 amino acids. Germline V CDR1 and CDR2: LNHNV, YYDKDF (reference sequence). The CDR3 is CATSTPGTVLNEQFF. The CDR3, as DNA: TGTGCCACCAGCACACCCGGGACGGTTCTCAATGAGCAGTTCTTC.

The chain combines TRBV6-5 with TRBJ1-1; D unclear. Germline-derived CDR1 and CDR2 are MNHEY and SVGAGI. The CDR3 loop spans 14 amino acids. V was trimmed by 2 bases and J by 1 base, leaving 8 bases between them. CDR3 sequence: CASSYAGTNTEAFF. The CDR3 coding sequence is TGTGCCAGCAGTTACGCGGGAACGAACACTGAAGCTTTCTTT.

This clonotype appeared a few times. Its ends do not fully match the called genes, so a read error is possible. The genes are TRBV12-3 or TRBV12-4 and TRBJ1-2; D unresolved. The CDR3 covers 16 residues. CDR3 DNA sequence: TGTGCCGGCAGACCTACTTCCGGGAGTCGGAACTATGGCTACACCTTC. Protein product: CAGRPTSGSRNYGYTF.

This clonotype occurred many times. The chain links TRBV28 to TRBJ2-5; D remains ambiguous. The CDR3 consists of 11 residues. In germline, CDR1 is MDHEN, CDR2 SYDVKM. The V end lost 3 bases, the J end lost 5 bases, and 4 bases lay between the germline ends. CDR3 nucleotides: TGTGCCAGCAGTTTTTGGGAGACCCAGTACTTC. It translates to CASSFWETQYF.

This clonotype was observed a few times. A read error may explain this, as a much larger clone is one base away. The J gene is TRBJ2-1, the V gene TRBV5-5; TRBD2 matches 14 bases. V shed 7 bases and J 1 base; nucleotides not matched to a gene: 10. The CDR3 has 18 residues. Germline loops: CDR1 SGHKS, CDR2 YYEKEE (reference sequence). The CDR3 region is CASGLGLAGATSYNEQFF. CDR3 nucleotides: TGTGCCAGCGGCCTGGGACTAGCGGGAGCGACGTCCTACAATGAGCAGTTCTTC. Supplemented by reference TRBV5-5 and TRBJ2-1, the full variable domain reads DAGVTQSPTHLIKTRGQQVTLRCSPISGHKSVSWYQQVLGQGPQFIFQYYEKEERGRGNFPDRFSARQFPNYSSELNVNALLLGDSALYLCASGLGLAGATSYNEQFFGPGTRLTVL.

This clonotype showed up just a few times. The CDR3 nucleotides are TGTGCCAGCAGTACCTTGGCGGAAAAACCCTACGAGCAGTACTTC. Protein product: CASSTLAEKPYEQYF. V and J are TRBV28 and TRBJ2-7; unclear D gene. Germline values: CDR1 MDHEN, CDR2 SYDVKM. V lost 5 bases, J lost 2 bases, and 16 bases lay in between. The CDR3 extends over 15 amino acids.

About this clonotype: Possible read error: a much larger clone is one base away. Here the CDR3 reads CVSTDYFYEQYF. In DNA, the CDR3 is TGTGTCAGCACCGACTATTTCTACGAGCAGTACTTC. This rearrangement joins TRBV28 to TRBJ2-7, with D possibly matching TRBD2 (5 bases). The CDR3 totals 12 residues. Germline lookup yields CDR1 MDHEN and CDR2 SYDVKM. Looking up the rest from reference TRBV28 and TRBJ2-7 gives the full variable domain: DVKVTQSSRYLVKRTGEKVFLECVQDMDHENMFWYRQDPGLGLRLIYFSYDVKMKEKGDIPEGYSVSREKKERFSLILESASTNQTSMYLCVSTDYFYEQYFGPGTRLTVT.

This clonotype was detected many times. The rearrangement uses TRBV11-1 and TRBJ1-1; 10 bases fit TRBD1. The CDR3 has 16 residues. V gave up 5 bases and J gave up 4 bases; unmatched junction bases: 10. CDR1 is SGHAT, CDR2 FQDESV, per germline (reference sequence). This CDR3 is CASSVDRGQRSTEAFF. The CDR3 DNA sequence: TGTGCCAGCAGCGTCGACAGGGGGCAAAGGAGCACTGAAGCTTTCTTT.

This clonotype was recorded at least ten times. The V and J genes are TRBV12-3 or TRBV12-4 and TRBJ2-5; 7 bases align to TRBD1. Unmatched junction bases numbered 12, after V lost 6 bases and J lost 5 bases. The CDR3 length is 15 residues. CDR3 residues: CASSTGDSHLETQYF. DNA of the CDR3: TGTGCCAGCAGCACTGGGGACAGCCATCTGGAGACCCAGTACTTC.

A few counts support this clonotype. The chain couples TRBV30 to TRBJ1-3; D remains ambiguous. V lost 4 bases and J 1 base, leaving 11 bases between the germline ends. The CDR3 is 14 residues long. CDR1 and CDR2 (germline): GTSNPN, SVGIG (reference sequence). The CDR3 is CAWIPRLSGNTIYF. DNA of the CDR3: TGTGCCTGGATTCCGCGGCTGTCTGGAAACACCATATATTTT.

About this clonotype: A much more abundant neighbour one base away suggests this may be a read error. The genes are TRBV14 and TRBJ2-5, with D tentatively TRBD1 (6 bases). The DNA matches TRBJ2-1 better at its end, which makes the J call doubtful. The CDR3 runs to 14 residues. Germline CDR1 SGHDN, CDR2 FVKESK. In nucleotides, the CDR3 is TGTGCCAGCAGCCGTTTCGACAGGAGCCTAACCCAGTTCTTC. Protein: CASSRFDRSLTQFF.

This clonotype was found many times. V is TRBV30 and J is TRBJ1-1, with 10 bases that match TRBD1. V was clipped by 3 bases and J by 13 bases; unmatched bases: 11. In germline, CDR1 is GTSNPN, CDR2 SVGIG (reference sequence). The CDR3 length is 13 residues. Written as DNA, the CDR3 is TGTGCCTGGAGCTTAGACAGGGGGCGACATAATTTCTTT. Amino acids: CAWSLDRGRHNFF. Full variable domain (outside the CDR3, taken from reference TRBV30 and TRBJ1-1): SQTIHQWPATLVQPVGSPLSLECTVEGTSNPNLYWYRQAAGRGLQLLFYSVGIGQISSEVPQNLSASRPQDRQFILSSKKLLLSDSGFYLCAWSLDRGRHNFFGQGTRLTVV.

V gene TRBV7-3 combines with J gene TRBJ2-6; 7 bases agree with TRBD2. Germline CDR1 SGHTA, CDR2 FQGTGA. Trimming cost V 5 bases and J 0 bases; bases outside gene matches: 10. The CDR3 has 18 amino acids. CDR3 nucleotide sequence: TGTGCCAGCAGCCCGGTGGGGGGGGTCAGCTCTGGGGCCAACGTCCTGACTTTC. Translating gives CASSPVGGVSSGANVLTF.